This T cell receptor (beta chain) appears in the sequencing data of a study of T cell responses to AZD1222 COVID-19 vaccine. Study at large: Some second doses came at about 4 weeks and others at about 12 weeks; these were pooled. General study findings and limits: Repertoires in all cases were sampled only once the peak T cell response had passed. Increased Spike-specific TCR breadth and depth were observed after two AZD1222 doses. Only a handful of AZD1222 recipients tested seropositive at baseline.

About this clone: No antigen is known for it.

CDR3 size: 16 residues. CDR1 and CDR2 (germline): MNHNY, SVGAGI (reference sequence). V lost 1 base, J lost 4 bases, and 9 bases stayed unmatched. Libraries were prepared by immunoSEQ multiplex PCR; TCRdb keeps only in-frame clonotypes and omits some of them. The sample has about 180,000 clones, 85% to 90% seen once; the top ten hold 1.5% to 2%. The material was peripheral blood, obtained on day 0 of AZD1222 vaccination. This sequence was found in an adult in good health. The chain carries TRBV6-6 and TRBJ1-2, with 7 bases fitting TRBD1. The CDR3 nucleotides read TGTGCCAGCAGTTACTACAGGGGTGGAGGAAGCTATGGCTACACCTTC. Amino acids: CASSYYRGGGSYGYTF.